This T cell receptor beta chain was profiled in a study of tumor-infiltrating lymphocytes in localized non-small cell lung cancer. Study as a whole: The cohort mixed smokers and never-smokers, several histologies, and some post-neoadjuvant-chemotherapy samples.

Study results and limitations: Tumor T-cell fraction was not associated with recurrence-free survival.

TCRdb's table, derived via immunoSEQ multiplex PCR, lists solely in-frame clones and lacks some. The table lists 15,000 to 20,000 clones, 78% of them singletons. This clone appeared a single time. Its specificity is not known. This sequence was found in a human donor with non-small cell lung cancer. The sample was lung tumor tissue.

CDR3 DNA: TGTGCCATCAGGAACAGGGGGGACACTGAAGCTTTCTTT. Its translation: CAIRNRGDTEAFF. The gene calls are TRBV10-3 and TRBJ1-1, with 8 bases identical to TRBD1. Germline V gives CDR1 ENHRY, CDR2 SYGVKD. With 6 bases clipped from V and 3 bases from J, the junction kept 3 bases outside the gene matches. The CDR3 runs 13 residues.